This TCR beta chain is drawn from a study of CD8 T cells in ankylosing spondylitis. The CDR3 covers 11 residues. V lost 3 bases, J lost 8 bases, and 10 bases lay in between. Germline CDR1 DFQATT, CDR2 SNEGSKA (reference sequence). TCRdb independently ran MiXCR on the 5' RACE reads; one entry per CDR3 protein. The profile shows 350,000 to 450,000 distinct CDR3 sequences, more than 20% of them singletons. Sequenced sample: blood, either unsorted or a sorted T cell fraction (not recorded which). This receptor was obtained from a male donor with ankylosing spondylitis or in good health (not recorded which). The rearrangement uses TRBV20-1 and TRBJ1-2; D is uncertain. CDR3 nucleotides: TGCAGTGCTAGCGAGTCCTTAGGCTACACCTTC. Translating gives CSASESLGYTF.